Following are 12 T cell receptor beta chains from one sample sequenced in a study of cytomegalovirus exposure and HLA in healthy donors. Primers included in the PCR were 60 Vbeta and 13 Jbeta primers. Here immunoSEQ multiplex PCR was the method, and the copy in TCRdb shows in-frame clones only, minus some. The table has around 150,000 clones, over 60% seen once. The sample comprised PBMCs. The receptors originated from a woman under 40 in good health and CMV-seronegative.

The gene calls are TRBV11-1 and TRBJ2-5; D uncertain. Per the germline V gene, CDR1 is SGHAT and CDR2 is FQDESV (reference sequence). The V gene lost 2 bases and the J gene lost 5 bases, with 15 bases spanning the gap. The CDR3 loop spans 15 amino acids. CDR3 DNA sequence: TGTGCCAGCAGCTTACAGGTTGGCACGTCGGAGACCCAGTACTTC. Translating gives CASSLQVGTSETQYF.

The CDR3 DNA is TGTGCCAGCAGCCCAAGCGGGTCAGATACGCAGTATTTT. It yields the protein CASSPSGSDTQYF. V usage is TRBV7-3 and J usage is TRBJ2-3; a weak D match, TRBD2 (6 bases). The CDR3 covers 13 residues. Trimming pared 5 bases from V and 4 bases from J, leaving 10 bases between. The germline gives CDR1 SGHTA, CDR2 FQGTGA.

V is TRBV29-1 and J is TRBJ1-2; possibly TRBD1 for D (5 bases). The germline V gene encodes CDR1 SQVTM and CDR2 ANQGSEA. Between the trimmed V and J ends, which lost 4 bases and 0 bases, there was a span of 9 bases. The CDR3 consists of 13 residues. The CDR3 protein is CSVGTRANYGYTF. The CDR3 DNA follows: TGCAGCGTTGGGACACGTGCTAACTATGGCTACACCTTC.

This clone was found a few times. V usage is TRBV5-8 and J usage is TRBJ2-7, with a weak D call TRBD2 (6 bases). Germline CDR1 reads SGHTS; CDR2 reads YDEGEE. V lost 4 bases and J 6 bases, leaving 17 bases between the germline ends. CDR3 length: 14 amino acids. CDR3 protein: CASSADELGGEQYF. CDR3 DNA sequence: TGTGCCAGCAGCGCGGACGAGCTGGGGGGCGAGCAGTACTTC.

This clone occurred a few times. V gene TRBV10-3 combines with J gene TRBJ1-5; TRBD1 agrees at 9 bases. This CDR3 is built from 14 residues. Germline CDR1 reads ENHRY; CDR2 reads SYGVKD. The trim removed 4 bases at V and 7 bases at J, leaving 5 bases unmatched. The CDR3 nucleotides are TGTGCCATCAGTGGACAGGGGGATAGGCAGCCCCAGCATTTT. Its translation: CAISGQGDRQPQHF.

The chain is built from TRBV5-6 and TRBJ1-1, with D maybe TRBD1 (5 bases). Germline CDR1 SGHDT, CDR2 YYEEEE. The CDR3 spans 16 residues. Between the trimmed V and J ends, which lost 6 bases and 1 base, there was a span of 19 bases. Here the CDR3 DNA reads TGTGCCAGCAACCAACGTTGGGGCGCAAGGAACACTGAAGCTTTCTTT. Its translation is CASNQRWGARNTEAFF.

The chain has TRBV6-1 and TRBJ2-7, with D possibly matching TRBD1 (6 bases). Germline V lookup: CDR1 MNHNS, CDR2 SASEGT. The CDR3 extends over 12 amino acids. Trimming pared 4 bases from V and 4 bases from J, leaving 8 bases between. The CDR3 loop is CASSADSYEQYF. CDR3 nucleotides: TGTGCCAGCAGTGCGGACAGTTACGAGCAGTACTTC.

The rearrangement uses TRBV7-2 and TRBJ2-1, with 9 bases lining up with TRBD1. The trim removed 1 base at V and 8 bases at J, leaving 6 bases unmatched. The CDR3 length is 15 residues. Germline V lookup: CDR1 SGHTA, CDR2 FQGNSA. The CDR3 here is CASSLGWTGEYEQFF. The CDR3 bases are TGTGCCAGCAGCTTAGGTTGGACAGGGGAGTATGAGCAGTTCTTC.

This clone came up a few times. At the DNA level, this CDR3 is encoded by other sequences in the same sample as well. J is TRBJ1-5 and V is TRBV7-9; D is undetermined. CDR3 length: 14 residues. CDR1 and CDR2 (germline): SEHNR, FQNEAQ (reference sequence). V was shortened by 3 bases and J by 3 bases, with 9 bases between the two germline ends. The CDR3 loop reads CASSLGGNNQPQHF. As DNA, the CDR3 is TGTGCCAGCAGCTTGGGAGGGAACAATCAGCCCCAGCATTTT. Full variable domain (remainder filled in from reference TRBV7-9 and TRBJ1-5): DTGVSQNPRHKITKRGQNVTFRCDPISEHNRLYWYRQTLGQGPEFLTYFQNEAQLEKSRLLSDRFSAERPKGSFSTLEIQRTEQGDSAMYLCASSLGGNNQPQHFGDGTRLSIL.

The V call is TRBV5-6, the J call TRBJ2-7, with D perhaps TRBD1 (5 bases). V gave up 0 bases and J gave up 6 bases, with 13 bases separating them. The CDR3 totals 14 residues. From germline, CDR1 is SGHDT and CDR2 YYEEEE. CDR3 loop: CASSLGPGLGEQYF. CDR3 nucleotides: TGTGCCAGCAGCTTGGGACCAGGGTTGGGCGAGCAGTACTTC.

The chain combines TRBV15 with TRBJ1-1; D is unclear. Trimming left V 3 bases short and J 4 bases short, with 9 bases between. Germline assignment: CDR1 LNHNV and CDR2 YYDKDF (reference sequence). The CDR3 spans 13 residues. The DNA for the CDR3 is TGTGCCACCAGCAGGGAGGGCAGCACTGAAGCTTTCTTT. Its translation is CATSREGSTEAFF.

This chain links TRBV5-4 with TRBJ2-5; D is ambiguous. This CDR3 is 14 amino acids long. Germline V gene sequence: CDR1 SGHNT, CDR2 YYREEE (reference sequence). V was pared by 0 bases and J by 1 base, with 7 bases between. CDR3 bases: TGTGCCAGCAGCTTGGATCAGTTCCAAGAGACCCAGTACTTC. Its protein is CASSLDQFQETQYF.